The following is a TCR beta chain sequence with its context. Treatment given: oral pan-JAK inhibitor, 5-10 mg twice daily. V was shortened by 2 bases and J by 3 bases, with 10 bases between the two germline ends. CDR3 size: 13 residues. The V gene's germline CDR1 is GTSNPN and CDR2 SVGIG (reference sequence). RNA, once extracted, was reverse transcribed into cDNA for use as the sequencing template. Assay: immunoSEQ multiplex PCR; the TCRdb copy retains only in-frame clones and omits some. In the table there are around 120,000 clones, roughly 63% of which are singletons. This entry belongs to a study of CD8+ T cells in alopecia areata.

The chain links TRBV30 to TRBJ1-1; D not certain. The TCR originated in a human donor with alopecia areata. The sequenced sample was CD8+ T cells sorted from blood, obtained at week 4, from a patient treated with tofacitinib. CDR3 loop: CAWSPGGYTEAFF. The CDR3 DNA sequence: TGTGCCTGGAGTCCTGGCGGTTACACTGAAGCTTTCTTT.